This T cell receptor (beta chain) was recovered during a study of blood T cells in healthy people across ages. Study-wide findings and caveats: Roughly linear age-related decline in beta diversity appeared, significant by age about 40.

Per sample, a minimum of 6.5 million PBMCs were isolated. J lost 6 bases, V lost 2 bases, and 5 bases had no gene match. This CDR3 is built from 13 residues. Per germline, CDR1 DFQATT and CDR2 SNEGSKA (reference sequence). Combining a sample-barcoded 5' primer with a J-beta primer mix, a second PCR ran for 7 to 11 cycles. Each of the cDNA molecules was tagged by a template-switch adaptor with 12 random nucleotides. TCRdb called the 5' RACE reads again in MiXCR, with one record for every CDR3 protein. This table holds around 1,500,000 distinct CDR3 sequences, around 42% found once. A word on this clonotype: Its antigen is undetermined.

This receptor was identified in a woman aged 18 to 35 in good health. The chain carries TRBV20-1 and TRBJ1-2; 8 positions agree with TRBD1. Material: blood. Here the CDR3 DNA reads TGCAGTGCTAGACAGGGGGCGCCGGATGGCTACACCTTC. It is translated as CSARQGAPDGYTF.